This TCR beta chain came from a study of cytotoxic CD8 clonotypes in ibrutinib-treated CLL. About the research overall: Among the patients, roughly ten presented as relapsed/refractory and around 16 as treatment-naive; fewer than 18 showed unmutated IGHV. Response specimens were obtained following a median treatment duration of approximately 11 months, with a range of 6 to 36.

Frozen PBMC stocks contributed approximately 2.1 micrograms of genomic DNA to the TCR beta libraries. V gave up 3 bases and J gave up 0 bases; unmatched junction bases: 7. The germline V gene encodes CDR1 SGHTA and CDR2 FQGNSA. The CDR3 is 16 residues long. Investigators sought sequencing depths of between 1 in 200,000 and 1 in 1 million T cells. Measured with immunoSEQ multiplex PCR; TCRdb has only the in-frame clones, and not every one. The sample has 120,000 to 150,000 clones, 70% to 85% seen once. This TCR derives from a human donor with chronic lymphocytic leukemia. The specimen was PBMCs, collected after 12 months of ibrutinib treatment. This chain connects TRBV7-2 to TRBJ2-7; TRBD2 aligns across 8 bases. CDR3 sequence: CASSFPGTSRSYEQYF. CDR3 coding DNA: TGTGCCAGCAGCTTTCCCGGGACTAGTCGCTCCTACGAGCAGTACTTC. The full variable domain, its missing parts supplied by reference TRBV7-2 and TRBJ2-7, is GAGVSQSPSNKVTEKGKDVELRCDPISGHTALYWYRQSLGQGLEFLIYFQGNSAPDKSGLPSDRFSAERTGGSVSTLTIQRTQQEDSAVYLCASSFPGTSRSYEQYFGPGTRLTVT.